This T cell receptor (beta chain) came from a study of radiotherapy plus CTLA-4 blockade in lung cancer. On the study more broadly: Disease control was present in 25% to 35% of patients, and objective responses in roughly 17%.

Profiled with immunoSEQ multiplex PCR; TCRdb holds only in-frame clones, not every one. There are tens of thousands of clones in the sample; more than 75% occur only once, and 16% lies in the top ten. Study-level results: Subsequent to radiotherapy plus ipilimumab, tumor-derived TCR clones underwent expansion in blood.

The CDR3 contains 10 residues. The germline gives CDR1 DFQATT, CDR2 SNEGSKA (reference sequence). About this clone: Its antigen is not identified. At one of its ends the junction is not consistent with the germline gene, which may arise from a read error.

The clonotype originates from a human donor with non-small cell lung cancer that progressed on radiotherapy plus ipilimumab. The genes are TRBV20-1 and TRBJ1-1; the D is unclear. This sample comprised peripheral blood, obtained from a patient treated with radiotherapy plus ipilimumab. The CDR3 reads CSARVQTLGF. The CDR3, as DNA: TGCAGTGCTAGAGTCCAGACCCTCGGCTTT.